This TCR beta chain comes out of a study of shared T cell receptors in the human thymus. Clones were read by immunoSEQ multiplex PCR, and TCRdb kept only the in-frame ones, dropping some. The repertoire has 720,000 or so clones, approximately 85% of them found once; the top ten carry more than 0.008%. This CDR3 has 18 residues. The V gene end was trimmed by 1 base and the J gene end by 3 bases; junction bases not matched to a gene: 10. Looked up from germline, CDR1 is MGHRA and CDR2 is YSYEKL. This same sample was also part of a study on human thymus T cells. This second report adds: Thymic TCR repertoires of unrelated people reportedly overlapped highly.

The sequenced material came from thymocytes. The clonotype comes from a girl in the first two years of life with a congenital heart defect. The rearrangement joins TRBV4-1 to TRBJ2-7, with TRBD2 matching over 12 bases. The CDR3 sequence is CASSQVPGLAGRLYEQYF. CDR3 DNA sequence: TGCGCCAGCAGCCAAGTACCCGGACTAGCGGGGCGCCTCTACGAGCAGTACTTC.